Each of the 19 T cell receptor beta chains below was sequenced from the same sample in a study of T cell changes during pregnancy in multiple sclerosis. Libraries were prepared by immunoSEQ multiplex PCR; TCRdb keeps only in-frame clonotypes and omits some of them. In the table there are tens of thousands of clones, more than 85% of which are singletons. The sequencing used peripheral blood, collected in the first trimester of pregnancy. These receptors were taken from a female donor with multiple sclerosis, enrolled in a pregnancy study.

This rearrangement joins TRBV2 to TRBJ2-7; possible D gene TRBD1, 6 bases. The germline V gene has CDR1 SNHLY and CDR2 FYNNEI. V was clipped by 6 bases and J by 1 base, with 19 bases between them. The CDR3 spans 16 residues. CDR3 sequence: CASRGTGSRWSYEQYF. CDR3 coding DNA: TGTGCCAGCAGGGGCACAGGGTCCAGGTGGTCCTACGAGCAGTACTTC.

The CDR3, as DNA: TGCGCCAGCAGTGCAGCGGGGCCGTACAATGAGCAGTTCTTC. Protein sequence: CASSAAGPYNEQFF. The chain links TRBV10-1 to TRBJ2-1; 7 bases are a match to TRBD2. Germline-derived CDR1 and CDR2 are WNHNN and SYGVQD (reference sequence). The V gene end was trimmed by 4 bases and the J gene end by 4 bases; junction bases not matched to a gene: 4. The CDR3 is 14 amino acids.

The V call is TRBV30, the J call TRBJ2-7, with a weak D call TRBD2 (6 bases). The V gene lost 0 bases and the J gene lost 4 bases, with 13 bases spanning the gap. Germline CDR1 and CDR2: GTSNPN and SVGIG (reference sequence). The length of the CDR3 is 14 residues. DNA of the CDR3: TGTGCCTGGAGTGTACAGCTAGCGAGGTACGAGCAGTACTTC. This encodes CAWSVQLARYEQYF.

This chain joins TRBV28 and TRBJ1-1, with 7 bases fitting TRBD1. The germline gives CDR1 MDHEN, CDR2 SYDVKM. J gave up 6 bases and V 5 bases, and 18 bases lay outside the gene matches. The length of the CDR3 is 17 residues. The CDR3 protein is CASSPRGGGQGRPEAFF. CDR3 DNA: TGTGCCAGCAGTCCTAGAGGGGGCGGGCAGGGGAGGCCTGAAGCTTTCTTT.

The rearrangement joins TRBV28 to TRBJ2-7; 8 bases map to TRBD2. This CDR3 comprises 16 residues. Germline V gives CDR1 MDHEN, CDR2 SYDVKM. V lost 4 bases and J lost 2; bases outside the gene matches: 10. The chain's CDR3 is CASSSPTSGGAYEQYF. The DNA for the CDR3 is TGTGCCAGCAGTTCCCCAACTAGCGGAGGGGCCTACGAGCAGTACTTC.

This rearrangement joins TRBV5-4 to TRBJ2-2, with 12 bases that match TRBD2. Trimming at V came to 7 bases and at J to 4 bases, leaving 8 bases not matched to a gene. The CDR3 is made up of 16 amino acids. Germline V gives CDR1 SGHNT, CDR2 YYREEE (reference sequence). CDR3 sequence: CASRASGRVGTGELFF. The CDR3 bases are TGTGCCAGCCGGGCTAGCGGGAGGGTAGGCACCGGGGAGCTGTTTTTT.

The chain employs TRBV11-3 and TRBJ1-1; D gene ambiguous. CDR3 length: 14 amino acids. CDR1 and CDR2 from the germline V gene are SGHNT and YENEEA. V lost 1 base and J lost 5, with 11 bases in between. The CDR3, as DNA: TGTGCCAGCAGCTTAGCAGGCCCGGGAACTGAAGCTTTCTTT. Encoded protein: CASSLAGPGTEAFF.

V and J are TRBV7-2 and TRBJ2-3; TRBD2 matches 9 bases. Germline trimming cut 6 bases from V and 6 bases from J; bases unmatched to any gene: 7. Germline assignment: CDR1 SGHTA and CDR2 FQGNSA. The CDR3 sequence is 14 residues long. This CDR3 is CASRVAGVSDTQYF. Written as DNA, the CDR3 is TGTGCCAGCAGGGTAGCGGGAGTTTCGGATACGCAGTATTTT.

This chain connects TRBV5-4 to TRBJ2-3; a possible D gene is TRBD2 (5 bases). V gave up 4 bases and J gave up 2 bases, with 17 bases separating them. Per the germline V gene, CDR1 is SGHNT and CDR2 is YYREEE (reference sequence). The CDR3 loop spans 16 amino acids. In DNA form, the CDR3 reads TGTGCCAGCAGCCCAGTCAGAGGACTGCCCACAGATACGCAGTATTTT. It is translated as CASSPVRGLPTDTQYF.

The chain has TRBV28 and TRBJ1-5, with D maybe TRBD1 (5 bases). Germline CDR1 and CDR2: MDHEN and SYDVKM. The germline V and J ends were trimmed by 1 base and 0 bases, with 19 bases remaining between them. This CDR3 is 19 amino acids long. CDR3 in DNA: TGTGCCAGCAGTTTATTTAGACAGCAAAACCGTAATAGCAATCAGCCCCAGCATTTT. Its protein product is CASSLFRQQNRNSNQPQHF.

V gene TRBV19 combines with J gene TRBJ2-2; D is undetermined. V was pared by 6 bases and J by 1 base, with 18 bases between. This CDR3 has 17 amino acids. From germline, CDR1 is LNHDA and CDR2 SQIVND (reference sequence). CDR3 sequence (DNA): TGTGCCAGTAGGCCCCGTGTTTTTCCGGGGAACACCGGGGAGCTGTTTTTT. It translates to CASRPRVFPGNTGELFF.

V usage is TRBV6-4 and J usage is TRBJ2-2; 11 positions match TRBD2. Germline trimming cut 6 bases from V and 6 bases from J; bases unmatched to any gene: 3. CDR1 and CDR2 from the germline V gene are MRHNA and SNTAGT. The CDR3 has 14 residues. In DNA, the CDR3 is TGTGCCAGCAGGCCGGGACTAGCGGCCGGGGAGCTGTTTTTT. Its translation: CASRPGLAAGELFF.

This clone was picked up one time. This sequence joins TRBV28 and TRBJ2-3, with 10 bases aligning to TRBD2. The germline V gene has CDR1 MDHEN and CDR2 SYDVKM. With V trimmed by 4 bases and J by 1 base, 5 bases remained unmatched. This CDR3 comprises 16 residues. CDR3 loop: CASSYLAGVGTDTQYF. CDR3 in DNA: TGTGCCAGCAGTTACCTAGCGGGAGTGGGCACAGATACGCAGTATTTT.

The chain links TRBV7-2 to TRBJ2-7; 14 positions agree with TRBD2. Germline trimming cut 4 bases from V and 4 bases from J; bases unmatched to any gene: 6. Looked up from germline, CDR1 is SGHTA and CDR2 is FQGNSA. This CDR3 has 16 amino acids. Here the CDR3 DNA reads TGTGCCAGCAGCTACGGGACTAGCGGGAGTTCGTACGAGCAGTACTTC. Amino acids: CASSYGTSGSSYEQYF.

V gene TRBV18 combines with J gene TRBJ2-3; D is perhaps TRBD2 (5 bases). Germline V gene lookup returns CDR1 KGHSH and CDR2 LQKENI. V was cut by 2 bases and J by 2 bases, with 11 bases left in between. CDR3 length equals 15 residues. The CDR3 region is CASSPRETPTDTQYF. DNA for the CDR3: TGTGCCAGCTCACCAAGGGAGACTCCCACAGATACGCAGTATTTT.

V usage is TRBV5-1 and J usage is TRBJ1-5; D is perhaps TRBD1 (5 bases). In germline, CDR1 is SGHRS, CDR2 YFSETQ. The CDR3 has 15 amino acids. V was cut by 0 bases and J by 3 bases, with 10 bases left in between. This CDR3 reads CASSLGPGSNQPQHF. The CDR3 DNA is TGCGCCAGCAGCTTGGGGCCAGGGTCCAATCAGCCCCAGCATTTT.

V usage is TRBV27 and J usage is TRBJ2-7; TRBD1 aligns across 9 bases. Germline loops: CDR1 MNHEY, CDR2 SMNVEV (reference sequence). The CDR3 runs to 13 residues. The V segment lost 7 bases and the J segment 6 bases; nucleotides outside the gene matches: 7. The CDR3, as DNA: TGTGCCAGCATTTCGGGACAGGGTACCGAGCAGTACTTC. Its protein is CASISGQGTEQYF.

The gene calls are TRBV30 and TRBJ1-1; possibly TRBD1 for D (5 bases). The CDR3 loop spans 16 amino acids. V gave up 4 bases and J gave up 10 bases, with 28 bases separating them. Per germline, CDR1 GTSNPN and CDR2 SVGIG (reference sequence). The CDR3 protein is CAWNRPDRRGRPRAFF. In DNA, the CDR3 is TGTGCCTGGAACCGTCCCGATCGGAGGGGACGGCCTAGAGCTTTCTTT.

The rearrangement joins TRBV2 to TRBJ1-2; D is possibly TRBD1 (5 bases). Trimming pared 4 bases from V and 6 bases from J, leaving 12 bases between. CDR3 length equals 13 residues. Germline assignment: CDR1 SNHLY and CDR2 FYNNEI. Here the CDR3 reads CASSGRVVDGYTF. CDR3 DNA sequence: TGTGCCAGCAGTGGCAGGGTTGTTGATGGCTACACCTTC.